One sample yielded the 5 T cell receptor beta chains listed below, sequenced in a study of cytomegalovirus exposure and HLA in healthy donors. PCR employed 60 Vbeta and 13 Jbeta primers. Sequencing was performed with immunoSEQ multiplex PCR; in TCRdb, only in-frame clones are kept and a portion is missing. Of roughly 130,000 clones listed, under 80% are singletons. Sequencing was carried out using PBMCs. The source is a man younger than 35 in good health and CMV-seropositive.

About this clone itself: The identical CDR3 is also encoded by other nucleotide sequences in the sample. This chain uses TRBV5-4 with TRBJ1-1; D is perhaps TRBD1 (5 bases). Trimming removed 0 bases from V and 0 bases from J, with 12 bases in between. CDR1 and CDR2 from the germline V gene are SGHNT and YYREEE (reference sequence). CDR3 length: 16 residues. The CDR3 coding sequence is TGTGCCAGCAGCTTGGTTGGGGGGACGGTGAACACTGAAGCTTTCTTT. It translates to CASSLVGGTVNTEAFF.

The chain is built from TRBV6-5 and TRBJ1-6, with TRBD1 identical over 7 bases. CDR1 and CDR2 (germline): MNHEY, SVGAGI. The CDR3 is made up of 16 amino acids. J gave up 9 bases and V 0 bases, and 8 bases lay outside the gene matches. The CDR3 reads CASSYSMPGGTSPLHF. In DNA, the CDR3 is TGTGCCAGCAGTTACTCGATGCCAGGGGGTACTTCACCCCTCCACTTT.

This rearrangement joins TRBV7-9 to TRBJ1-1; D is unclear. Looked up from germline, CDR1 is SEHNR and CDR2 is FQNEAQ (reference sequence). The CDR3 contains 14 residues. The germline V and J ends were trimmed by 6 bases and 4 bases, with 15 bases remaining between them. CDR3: CASRVSGQSTEAFF. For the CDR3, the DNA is TGTGCCAGCAGGGTTAGCGGGCAGAGCACTGAAGCTTTCTTT.

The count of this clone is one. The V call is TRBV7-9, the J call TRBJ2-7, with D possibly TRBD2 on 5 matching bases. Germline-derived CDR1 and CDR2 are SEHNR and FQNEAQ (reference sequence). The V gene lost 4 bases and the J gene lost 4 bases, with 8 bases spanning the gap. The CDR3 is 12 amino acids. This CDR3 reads CASSSSRYEQYF. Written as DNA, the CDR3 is TGTGCCAGCAGCTCTAGCAGGTACGAGCAGTACTTC.

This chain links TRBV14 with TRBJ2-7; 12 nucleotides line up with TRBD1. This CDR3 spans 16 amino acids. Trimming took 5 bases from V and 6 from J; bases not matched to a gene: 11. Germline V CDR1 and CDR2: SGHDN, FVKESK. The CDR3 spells CASSFSPGTGGREQYF. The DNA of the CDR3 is TGTGCCAGCAGCTTTTCCCCCGGGACAGGGGGCCGCGAGCAGTACTTC.